This T cell receptor (beta chain) was profiled in a study of blood T cell repertoires in COVID-19. Across the whole study: Samples representing acute and convalescent COVID-19 were sourced from the United States, Italy and Spain.

The data were produced by immunoSEQ multiplex PCR, yet TCRdb's version contains in-frame clones alone and is incomplete. This table has more than 55,000 clones, 86% appearing once. Per germline, CDR1 SEHNR and CDR2 FQNEAQ (reference sequence). Trimming at V came to 1 base and at J to 0 bases, leaving 6 bases not matched to a gene. The CDR3 extends over 16 amino acids. The sequence was obtained from a woman older than 75 with acute or convalescent COVID-19. The chain recombines TRBV7-9 with TRBJ2-7; 7 bases align to TRBD1. Sequencing was carried out using peripheral blood. Here the CDR3 reads CASSLEQGLSSYEQYF. The CDR3 region has the DNA TGTGCCAGCAGCTTAGAACAGGGGTTGAGCTCCTACGAGCAGTACTTC.